This TCR beta chain came from a study of regulatory and conventional T cells in RAG deficiency. Only in-frame clones appear in the TCRdb table, and some are missing; sequencing was by immunoSEQ multiplex PCR. The sample has 45,000 or so clones; 80% to 90% are singletons. In the case of this clone: Its target is unknown.

Conventional CD4+ T cells were sorted from blood as CD25-low CD127-high cells. Study outcomes and limitations: These Omenn syndrome Treg sorts may hold peripherally activated cells instead. Compared with controls, unique Treg TCR beta sequences dropped roughly 94-fold in Omenn syndrome and CID/AS. Patient subsets had shorter CDR3s; Omenn Treg-Tconv overlap exceeded 85%. Shannon entropy fell and Simpson indices rose in RAG-deficient patients.

The same data also went into a second study, on regulatory T cells. That publication notes: The primer mix had 52 TRBV and 13 TRBJ primers.

This TCR came from a human donor in good health. The sequenced sample consisted of CD4+ effector T cells sorted from blood.

DNA for the CDR3: TGCGCCAGCAGCCAAGAGGGGTGGGGGGACGTCACAGATACGCAGTATTTT. This sequence encodes CASSQEGWGDVTDTQYF. The chain is built from TRBV4-1 and TRBJ2-3, with D possibly matching TRBD2 (6 bases). Germline values: CDR1 MGHRA, CDR2 YSYEKL. The CDR3 has 17 amino acids. The germline V and J ends were trimmed by 0 bases and 2 bases, with 15 bases remaining between them.